These 10 T cell receptor beta chains were sequenced from one sample in a study of T-cell memory formation after mild COVID-19. TCRdb ran MiXCR on the 5' RACE reads and lists one entry per CDR3 protein. The repertoire consists of over 500,000 distinct CDR3 sequences, with 15% to 20% occurring once and the leading ten covering roughly 7.7%. The sequenced sample was PBMCs or a T cell subset sorted from them (not recorded which). The receptors stem from an adult woman who had mild COVID-19 (a few samples of this study predate the infection). Cell type and time point are not known.

CDR3 sequence (DNA): TGTGCCAGCACCCCGGCCCCGGGAAGTCGGAATAATTCACCCCTCCACTTT. Encoded protein: CASTPAPGSRNNSPLHF. The rearrangement joins TRBV25-1 to TRBJ1-6; D is unresolved. The CDR3 loop spans 17 amino acids. Trimming pared 7 bases from V and 5 bases from J, leaving 21 bases between. CDR1 and CDR2 (germline): MGHDK, SYGVNS.

This clonotype came up a few times. The gene calls are TRBV5-1 and TRBJ2-3, with unresolved D. CDR3 length: 15 amino acids. Germline values: CDR1 SGHRS, CDR2 YFSETQ. Trimming took off 4 bases at V and 1 base at J, with 13 bases between the two ends. The CDR3 protein is CASSIQQSGTDTQYF. CDR3 nucleotides: TGCGCCAGCAGCATCCAACAAAGCGGCACAGATACGCAGTATTTT.

This clonotype occurred a few times. V usage is TRBV12-3 or TRBV12-4 and J usage is TRBJ1-4, with no clear D. V dropped 4 bases and J dropped 8 bases, with 17 bases sitting between them. This CDR3 comprises 15 residues. CDR3: CASSSGFIADEKLFF. For the CDR3, the DNA is TGTGCCAGCAGTTCGGGTTTCATTGCGGACGAAAAACTGTTTTTT.

This clonotype was seen only a few times. The chain carries TRBV5-1 and TRBJ2-1; D not resolved. CDR3 length equals 16 residues. Looked up from germline, CDR1 is SGHRS and CDR2 is YFSETQ. Trimming stripped 0 bases from V and 6 bases from J, with 16 bases between. CDR3 residues: CASSLALSPDRNEQFF. The DNA for the CDR3 is TGCGCCAGCAGCTTGGCCCTCTCCCCCGACCGCAATGAGCAGTTCTTC.

The V and J genes are TRBV19 and TRBJ2-6, with a tentative D call TRBD2 (5 bases). V was pared by 5 bases and J by 0 bases, with 11 bases between. The germline gives CDR1 LNHDA, CDR2 SQIVND (reference sequence). The CDR3 contains 16 residues. DNA of the CDR3: TGTGCCAGTAGTGCCGGACTGCTCTCTGGGGCCAACGTCCTGACTTTC. This translates into CASSAGLLSGANVLTF.

J is TRBJ1-1 and V is TRBV24-1; TRBD1 matches 9 bases. From germline, CDR1 is KGHDR and CDR2 SFDVKD. This CDR3 is built from 13 residues. Trimming cost V 4 bases and J 4 bases; bases outside gene matches: 0. The CDR3 is CATSETGGTEAFF. DNA for the CDR3: TGTGCCACCAGTGAGACAGGGGGCACTGAAGCTTTCTTT.

This clonotype was counted only a few times. The chain combines TRBV30 with TRBJ2-1; D is unclear. Trimming took off 0 bases at V and 4 bases at J, with 4 bases between the two ends. The CDR3 runs to 12 residues. Germline-derived CDR1 and CDR2 are GTSNPN and SVGIG (reference sequence). The CDR3 region has the DNA TGTGCCTGGAGTGTTAGATACAATGAGCAGTTCTTC. This translates into CAWSVRYNEQFF.

J is TRBJ1-3 and V is TRBV7-2; 7 bases agree with TRBD1. Germline V gene data show CDR1 as SGHTA and CDR2 as FQGNSA. The CDR3 runs 15 residues. The trim removed 5 bases at V and 0 bases at J, leaving 4 bases unmatched. As DNA, the CDR3 is TGTGCCAGCAGCCAGGGGGATAGCTCTGGAAACACCATATATTTT. This gives the protein CASSQGDSSGNTIYF.

This clonotype was observed a few times. J is TRBJ1-5 and V is TRBV12-5, with 8 bases identical to TRBD1. The junction had 7 bases not matched to a gene; V was cut back by 3 bases and J by 0 bases. This CDR3 has 17 amino acids. CDR1 is LGHNT and CDR2 is FRNRAP in the germline V gene. The CDR3 DNA reads as TGTGCTAGTGGTTTCCCGGACAGGGAATATAGCAATCAGCCCCAGCATTTT. It yields the protein CASGFPDREYSNQPQHF.

This clonotype was counted many times. The chain carries TRBV6-2 or TRBV6-3 and TRBJ2-3; 9 bases align to TRBD1. This CDR3 spans 16 amino acids. Germline assignment: CDR1 MNHEY and CDR2 SVGEGT. Trimming at V came to 5 bases and at J to 4 bases, leaving 10 bases not matched to a gene. The CDR3 spells CASSDVAGQGADTQYF. CDR3 coding DNA: TGTGCCAGCAGTGATGTCGCGGGACAGGGAGCAGATACGCAGTATTTT.